A selection of T cell receptor beta chains follows, all from one sample in a study of T-cell reconstitution after alpha-beta-depleted transplantation in children. TCRdb itself ran the PCR reads through MiXCR, one entry per CDR3 protein. The table has some 500,000 distinct CDR3 sequences, approximately 32% seen once. The material was PBMCs from the stem cell graft donor, obtained from the stem cell graft. Every receptor here comes from a human donor who donated a stem cell graft to a child with aplastic anemia. Both conserved end residues are part of each CDR3. D genes are given only for firm matches.

d_call | v_call | cdr3_aa
NA | TRBV10-3 | CAISETADEQYF
NA | TRBV20-1 | CSATTPTGTTTYEQYF
NA | TRBV11-2 | CASSLDLLPWGETQYF
NA | TRBV29-1 | CSVEGGGRHEQYF
NA | TRBV7-9 | CASSLRGSSTNEKLFF
NA | TRBV6-2/TRBV6-3 | CASSYGRGESYEQYF
NA | TRBV4-3 | CASSQDWRYNSPLHF
TRBD1 | TRBV7-2 | CASSLAPGQGAAYTF
TRBD2 | TRBV27 | CASSVRTSGRVRADTQYF
NA | TRBV15 | CATSTPEAGMEQFF
TRBD2 | TRBV27 | CASSTRGGEQYF
TRBD2 | TRBV4-3 | CASSQALAGGPKTQYF
NA | TRBV4-3 | CASSQGVRATISGANVLTF
TRBD2 | TRBV14 | CASSQAVLRSGRIEQFF
TRBD1 | TRBV18 | CASSDGGTGTANTEAFF
NA | TRBV29-1 | CSAWAGADTGELFF
TRBD2 | TRBV5-4 | CASSRAGGPTDTQYF
NA | TRBV12-3/TRBV12-4 | CASSGQGYTEAFF
NA | TRBV7-2 | CASSLMNTEAFF
TRBD2 | TRBV15 | CATSREAGGEEEQFF
NA | TRBV7-2 | CASSTGAPRGTEAFF
TRBD1 | TRBV14 | CASSQGNRGRIYGYTF
TRBD2 | TRBV3-1 | CASSDIRGANTGELFF